This TCR beta chain was sequenced in a study of T cell changes during pregnancy in multiple sclerosis. TCRdb keeps only in-frame clones here, not all; method: immunoSEQ multiplex PCR. The sample has tens of thousands of clones; about nine tenths are singletons. Per the germline V gene, CDR1 is LGHNA and CDR2 is YSLEER. There are 14 residues in the CDR3. With 4 bases removed from V and 0 bases from J, the gap between germline ends came to 7 bases. The sequencing here drew on CD8+ T cells from peripheral blood mononuclear cells, taken before pregnancy. This receptor was taken from a female donor with multiple sclerosis, enrolled in a pregnancy study. V usage is TRBV4-3 and J usage is TRBJ1-5; D gene unclear. CDR3 in DNA: TGCGCCAGCAGCCCTAAGTATAGCAATCAGCCCCAGCATTTT. This codes for CASSPKYSNQPQHF.